This TCR beta chain was recovered during a study of T cells in tumors after PD-1 blockade. The V gene's germline CDR1 is LGHDT and CDR2 YNNKEL (reference sequence). Trimming at V came to 4 bases and at J to 6 bases, leaving 3 bases not matched to a gene. The CDR3 spans 14 residues. The repertoire was sequenced with immunoSEQ multiplex PCR; TCRdb's copy has only in-frame clones and lacks some. In the table there are about 48,000 clones, 81% of which are singletons. The chain joins TRBV3-1 (or the pseudogene TRBV3-2) to TRBJ1-6; 7 positions match TRBD1. This TCR was sampled from a human donor with basal cell carcinoma. The sample in question was PBMCs, obtained before anti-PD-1 treatment. The CDR3 loop reads CASSLTGINSPLHF. CDR3 sequence (DNA): TGTGCCAGCAGCCTGACAGGGATTAATTCACCCCTCCACTTT.